This TCR beta chain is from a study of blood T cell repertoires in COVID-19 (dated by TCRdb to 2018 to 2021). A note on the overall study: The collaborator samples originated in the United States, Italy and Spain and spanned the acute and convalescent phases of COVID-19. A freely available public database, intended as a resource for researchers studying the immune response to SARS-CoV-2, is where the repertoires were released. Sample metadata almost always included a de-identified subject ID, COVID-19 status, age in years and sex. Where available, HLA class I and class II types were taken from metadata supplied by the sample provider and were not determined by assay-based typing. Subjects who had been exposed to COVID-19, were actively infected with it, or had recovered from it provided the deeply sampled blood TCRbeta repertoires that made up the dataset. The samples were drawn from two sources: the first 160 participants of the ongoing ImmuneRACE study, and fewer than 1,500 subjects contributed by 6 global collaborators. The material from the prospective study consisted of cDNA or gDNA derived from T cells, B-cell-depleted T cells, or PBMCs. General study outcomes and caveats: How much clinical and demographic metadata was included differed by source and by participant, and the metadata was provided uncurated.

About this clone: Its antigen specificity is not known. Within one base of it there is no much larger clone, and no base qualities were kept.

TCRbeta CDR3 regions were amplified from genomic DNA using the immunoSEQ Assay, a bias-controlled multiplex PCR. The authors' pipeline ran thus. Within the assay, amplification of reference gene primers was used to estimate how many nucleated cells each sample contained. Sequence reads were collapsed and filtered to measure the absolute abundance of every unique TCRbeta CDR3 rearrangement. For each sample, productive Simpson clonality was calculated by taking the square root of Simpson's diversity index across productive rearrangements. The table was pulled from immuneACCESS by TCRdb, which kept in-frame rearrangements only. Such tables lose some clones; where checked, under half of the loss comes from unresolved V genes, and the rest has no known cause. V and J calls and clone size are given by that table; D and trimming were obtained from the DNA. In this sample the table shows a few hundred thousand clones, more than 75% of which occur a single time. Approximately 9.3% of the sample is taken by the ten largest.

In the prospective study, participants were roughly 18 to 89 years old, resided in around 25 geographic areas of the United States, and were enrolled through a virtual design. In the prospective study, cohorts were assigned on the basis of participant-reported clinical history obtained from a screening survey and a study questionnaire. ImmuneRACE Cohort 3 recovered participants were defined by two consecutive negative NP/OP PCR tests, healthcare professional clearance, or symptom resolution. In the prospective study, whole blood, serum and a nasopharyngeal or oropharyngeal swab were collected from each participant by mobile phlebotomists. Participants in the prospective study had the option to provide additional blood draws and questionnaires over an approximately 2-month period. Blood samples from the prospective study were shipped frozen or at room temperature prior to DNA extraction. The germline V gene (reference sequence) yields DFQATT for CDR1 and SNEGSKA for CDR2. The CDR3 runs 11 residues from the cysteine to the phenylalanine. Solely the CDR3 DNA is kept, with 33 bases framed from the first base. Trimming takes 5 bases from V and 4 bases from J, and the germline ends sit 8 bases apart.

The origin of this receptor is a woman aged 45-60 years who had recovered from COVID-19. Recombination linked TRBV20-1 to TRBJ1-2, and TRBD1 may be the D gene, going by 6 matching bases. Sequenced material: PBMCs or T cells enriched from blood (not recorded which). At the DNA level, the sequence is TGCAGTGCTGGGGGGGCCTATGGCTACACCTTC. It codes for CSAGGAYGYTF.